The source of this T cell receptor (beta chain) is a study of chemoradiotherapy in HPV16-positive cancers. The germline V and J ends were trimmed by 4 bases and 7 bases, with 16 bases remaining between them. Per germline, CDR1 SNHLY and CDR2 FYNNEI. The CDR3 is 15 amino acids. Clones were sequenced by immunoSEQ multiplex PCR, and TCRdb holds only the in-frame ones, with some missing. The sample records about 7,800 clones, roughly 79% being singletons. The sample was collected from a patient who underwent chemoradiotherapy. This clonotype originated in a human donor with HPV-associated anogenital cancer. This chain links TRBV2 with TRBJ1-4; D is unresolved. The CDR3 DNA follows: TGTGCCAGCAGTGCTAACAACCTCGTAGGTGAAAAACTGTTTTTT. Translation gives CASSANNLVGEKLFF.